This T cell receptor beta chain comes out of a study of post-analysis software for immune sequencing data. Looking at the study overall: In terms of disease course, relapsing-remitting, secondary progressive and progressive-relapsing multiple sclerosis were included. Whole-study findings and limits: Co-batched samples clustered tightly together by F measure. Compared against controls, patients with multiple sclerosis displayed significantly lower normalized Chao1 diversity.

With respect to this clonotype: Its antigen is currently unknown.

Prepared TCR beta cDNA libraries contained unique molecular identifiers. Input populations of about 0.95 to 11 million T cells gave rise to 500,000 or so cDNA molecules. In TCRdb, the PCR reads were re-called with MiXCR into one record per CDR3 protein. This sample has roughly 620,000 distinct CDR3 sequences, with 40% to 50% found just once. Sequenced sample: blood. The TCR comes from a girl between 5 and 17 years old with multiple sclerosis.

CDR3 DNA: TGCAGTGCTAGCTGGGGACAGAAGAATGAGCAGTTCTTC. Amino acid sequence: CSASWGQKNEQFF. The V and J genes are TRBV20-1 and TRBJ2-1; 7 bases agree with TRBD1. J lost 7 bases, V lost 3 bases, and 6 bases had no gene match. CDR3 length: 13 residues. Looked up from germline, CDR1 is DFQATT and CDR2 is SNEGSKA (reference sequence).